This entry concerns a single T cell receptor beta chain. Sequencing used immunoSEQ multiplex PCR; TCRdb keeps in-frame clones, though not all of them. In the table there are more than 300,000 clones, about 89% of which are singletons. From germline, CDR1 is SNHLY and CDR2 FYNNEI. There are 12 residues in the CDR3. Trimming shortened V by 4 bases and J by 7 bases, and 10 bases separated the two germline ends. The sample belongs to a study of blood T cell repertoires in COVID-19. At the level of the study: In Cohort 3, a recovered donor had either two negative PCRs, clearance, or symptom resolution. The cDNA or gDNA used as material had been derived from T cells, B-cell-depleted T cells, or PBMCs.

The study recruited people aged about 18 to 90 years across some 23 US areas. Allocation to cohorts depended on clinical history reported by the participants. This clonotype was obtained from a man aged 35 to 55 in a cohort exposed to, infected with or recovered from COVID-19 (not recorded which). Sequencing was carried out using PBMCs or T cells enriched from blood (not recorded which). The chain employs TRBV2 and TRBJ1-2; D is uncertain. The CDR3 protein is CASSVSGIGYTF. In nucleotides, the CDR3 is TGTGCCAGCAGTGTATCGGGGATTGGCTACACCTTC.